Shown below are 32 T cell receptor beta chains from a single sample sequenced in a study of blood T cell repertoires in COVID-19 (dated by TCRdb to 2018 to 2021). Library generation was performed with the immunoSEQ multiplex PCR assay. TCRdb retrieved this table from immuneACCESS and kept in-frame rearrangements only. Not all clones are present; in checked studies, unresolved V genes account for under half, and no reason is known for the remainder. Present in this sample are fewer than 150,000 clones, approximately 87% of which were seen just once. The ten largest clonotypes hold roughly 7.9% of the sample. The specimen was peripheral blood. All receptors come from a man in his 70s who had recovered from COVID-19.

This clone was seen only once. V usage is TRBV19 and J usage is TRBJ2-1; 7 bases align to TRBD2. The CDR3 is made up of 12 amino acids. The germline V gene has CDR1 LNHDA and CDR2 SQIVND (reference sequence). The V and J ends lost 10 bases and 12 bases, in that order; junction bases with no gene match: 12. CDR3 DNA: TGTGCCACAGGCCTGTGGGAGGGAGGGCAGTTCTTC. Protein: CATGLWEGGQFF.

The chain recombines TRBV6-5 with TRBJ1-1; D uncertain. CDR3 length equals 13 residues. The germline CDR1 and CDR2 sequences are MNHEY and SVGAGI. Trimming shortened V by 2 bases and J by 7 bases, and 11 bases separated the two germline ends. The CDR3 region has the DNA TGTGCCAGCAGTTACAAGCTAGGTGGTGAAGCTTTCTTT. This gives the protein CASSYKLGGEAFF.

The chain uses TRBV6-1 and TRBJ1-5; D gene unclear. The CDR3 is 16 amino acids. Per the germline V gene, CDR1 is MNHNS and CDR2 is SASEGT. Trimming removed 3 bases from V and 0 bases from J, with 12 bases in between. The CDR3 bases are TGTGCCAGCAGTGACCACAGAGCTTATAGCAATCAGCCCCAGCATTTT. Protein sequence: CASSDHRAYSNQPQHF.

This chain links TRBV6-1 with TRBJ2-7; D possibly corresponds to TRBD1 (5 bases). V was pared by 2 bases and J by 3 bases, with 14 bases between. The CDR3 consists of 15 residues. In germline, CDR1 is MNHNS, CDR2 SASEGT. The DNA of the CDR3 is TGTGCCAGCAGTGAAACGATGGCAGGGATCTACGAGCAGTACTTC. Amino acids: CASSETMAGIYEQYF.

The chain has TRBV6-1 and TRBJ2-7; 7 bases are a match to TRBD1. Looked up from germline, CDR1 is MNHNS and CDR2 is SASEGT. This CDR3 comprises 15 residues. V dropped 2 bases and J dropped 2; count of bases not matched to a gene: 6. In nucleotides, the CDR3 is TGTGCCAGCAGTGAACGGACAGGCGATCCCTACGAGCAGTACTTC. Translation: CASSERTGDPYEQYF.

The chain couples TRBV20-1 to TRBJ1-1; the D gene is possibly TRBD1 (6 bases). This CDR3 contains 11 residues. The germline CDR1 and CDR2 sequences are DFQATT and SNEGSKA (reference sequence). The V and J ends lost 7 bases and 4 bases respectively, with 10 bases between them. DNA of the CDR3: TGCAGTGTAACAGGGACCACTGAAGCTTTCTTT. Translated, it gives CSVTGTTEAFF.

The chain links TRBV6-5 to TRBJ2-1; D is perhaps TRBD2 (5 bases). Trimming pared 7 bases from V and 15 bases from J, leaving 19 bases between. CDR1 and CDR2 from the germline V gene are MNHEY and SVGAGI. The CDR3 has 12 residues. The CDR3 spells CASTNPGSSRFF. The CDR3 bases are TGTGCCAGCACTAACCCGGGGTCTAGCCGGTTCTTC.

The chain joins TRBV4-2 to TRBJ1-5, with D possibly TRBD1 on 6 matching bases. The CDR3 loop spans 16 amino acids. Trimming took off 5 bases at V and 2 bases at J, with 16 bases between the two ends. Germline V gene sequence: CDR1 LGHNA, CDR2 YNFKEQ. Written as DNA, the CDR3 is TGTGCCAGCAGCGTCAAACAGGGAATCGGCAATCAGCCCCAGCATTTT. Its translation: CASSVKQGIGNQPQHF.

This sequence joins TRBV18 and TRBJ1-1; 8 nucleotides agree with TRBD1. V shed 4 bases, J shed 0 bases, and the junction held 4 bases outside the gene matches. The germline gives CDR1 KGHSH, CDR2 LQKENI. The CDR3 length is 15 residues. The CDR3: CASSHRDRMNTEAFF. The CDR3 DNA sequence: TGTGCCAGCTCACACCGGGACAGGATGAACACTGAAGCTTTCTTT.

The rearrangement uses TRBV6-5 and TRBJ1-5; TRBD1 is a possible D gene (6 bases). Germline CDR1 and CDR2: MNHEY and SVGAGI. V was clipped by 5 bases and J by 4 bases, with 9 bases between them. The CDR3 is 13 amino acids. This chain's CDR3 is CASSRTANQPQHF. CDR3 bases: TGTGCCAGCAGTCGGACAGCAAATCAGCCCCAGCATTTT.

V and J are TRBV28 and TRBJ1-1; TRBD1 aligns across 10 bases. The CDR3 runs to 16 residues. The germline CDR1 and CDR2 sequences are MDHEN and SYDVKM. With 4 bases clipped from V and 3 bases from J, the junction kept 8 bases outside the gene matches. The CDR3 loop is CASSYPGQGFDTEAFF. In DNA, the CDR3 is TGTGCCAGCAGTTACCCGGGACAGGGGTTCGACACTGAAGCTTTCTTT.

The CDR3 reads CASSFVGLDRGRTQYF. The CDR3 nucleotides read TGTGCCAGCAGCTTTGTAGGACTAGACAGAGGGAGGACGCAGTATTTT. The rearrangement uses TRBV11-3 and TRBJ2-3, with 7 bases matching TRBD2. Germline loops: CDR1 SGHNT, CDR2 YENEEA. This CDR3 has 16 amino acids. The ends lost 3 bases at V and 9 bases at J; junction bases unmatched: 15.

This clone was seen just once. V and J are TRBV5-1 and TRBJ2-1; TRBD2 agrees at 12 bases. Per germline, CDR1 SGHRS and CDR2 YFSETQ. The CDR3 covers 14 residues. V dropped 4 bases and J dropped 7; count of bases not matched to a gene: 3. DNA of the CDR3: TGCGCCAGCAGCCGGGGGACTAGCGGGAATGAGCAGTTCTTC. This encodes CASSRGTSGNEQFF.

This clone was seen only once. DNA for the CDR3: TGTGCCAGCAGCCCAGGGGGTTCGTATTCACCCCTCCACTTT. It translates to CASSPGGSYSPLHF. This rearrangement joins TRBV7-3 to TRBJ1-6; 7 bases agree with TRBD1. The CDR3 has 14 amino acids. V trimming: 5 bases; J trimming: 8 bases; junction bases outside the gene matches: 6. Germline assignment: CDR1 SGHTA and CDR2 FQGTGA.

The CDR3 nucleotides are TGTGCCAGCAGCTTGGGGCTGGGGGCCGGAGGCTCTGAAGCTTTCTTT. Protein sequence: CASSLGLGAGGSEAFF. V and J are TRBV5-5 and TRBJ1-1, with a tentative D call TRBD1 (6 bases). CDR3 length equals 16 residues. Trimming took off 0 bases at V and 6 bases at J, with 18 bases between the two ends. Germline CDR1 is SGHKS and CDR2 is YYEKEE (reference sequence).

The chain combines TRBV7-3 with TRBJ2-7, with TRBD1 matching 9 bases. Germline V gives CDR1 SGHTA, CDR2 FQGTGA. Unmatched junction bases numbered 5, after V lost 5 bases and J lost 6 bases. This CDR3 is built from 13 residues. CDR3 sequence (DNA): TGTGCCAGCAGCCACTCGACAGGGGGCGAGCAGTACTTC. Protein sequence: CASSHSTGGEQYF.

The chain couples TRBV5-1 to TRBJ2-7; 7 bases map to TRBD1. The J segment lost 5 bases and the V segment lost 1 base, leaving 6 bases of the junction unmatched. Germline V lookup: CDR1 SGHRS, CDR2 YFSETQ. The CDR3 spans 14 residues. CDR3 sequence: CASSLTGAIDEQYF. The CDR3 bases are TGCGCCAGCAGCTTGACAGGGGCGATAGACGAGCAGTACTTC.

The CDR3 spells CASSVGQGYVNTEAFF. CDR3 coding DNA: TGTGCCAGCAGCGTAGGGCAGGGGTACGTGAACACTGAAGCTTTCTTT. The rearrangement links TRBV9 to TRBJ1-1, with D possibly being TRBD1 (6 bases). CDR1 and CDR2 from the germline V gene are SGDLS and YYNGEE. The CDR3 length is 16 residues. The V gene lost 0 bases and the J gene lost 0 bases, with 12 bases spanning the gap. Full variable domain (outside the CDR3, taken from reference TRBV9 and TRBJ1-1): DSGVTQTPKHLITATGQRVTLRCSPRSGDLSVYWYQQSLDQGLQFLIQYYNGEERAKGNILERFSAQQFPDLHSELNLSSLELGDSALYFCASSVGQGYVNTEAFFGQGTRLTVV.

This chain connects TRBV5-1 to TRBJ2-1, with TRBD2 matching over 12 bases. The CDR3 consists of 15 residues. In germline, CDR1 is SGHRS, CDR2 YFSETQ. The V segment lost 1 base and the J segment 10 bases; nucleotides outside the gene matches: 6. As DNA, the CDR3 is TGCGCCAGCAGCTTGACGGCTAGCGGGGGGGCGGAGCAGTTCTTC. This codes for CASSLTASGGAEQFF.

The chain recombines TRBV7-6 with TRBJ2-7; 8 nucleotides line up with TRBD2. CDR1 is SGHVS and CDR2 is FNYEAQ in the germline V gene. J lost 1 base, V lost 5 bases, and 10 bases had no gene match. This CDR3 has 16 residues. CDR3 in amino acids: CASSRGGGGYSYEQYF. Here the CDR3 DNA reads TGTGCCAGCAGCCGCGGGGGCGGGGGGTATTCCTACGAGCAGTACTTC.

V is TRBV4-3 and J is TRBJ2-1, with 12 bases fitting TRBD2. Germline V gene data show CDR1 as LGHNA and CDR2 as YSLEER. V was clipped by 3 bases and J by 10 bases; unmatched bases: 10. The CDR3 covers 16 residues. CDR3 amino acids: CASSHARLAGADEQFF. CDR3 bases: TGCGCCAGCAGCCACGCTAGACTAGCGGGAGCGGACGAGCAGTTCTTC.

The CDR3 spells CASSLAISGGREQYF. In nucleotides, the CDR3 is TGTGCCAGCAGCTTAGCGATTTCGGGAGGTCGCGAGCAGTACTTC. The chain links TRBV7-9 to TRBJ2-7; 7 bases match TRBD2. This CDR3 contains 15 residues. Germline V gene lookup returns CDR1 SEHNR and CDR2 FQNEAQ (reference sequence). After removal of 0 bases from V and 6 bases from J, the junction contained 8 bases not matched to a gene.

The chain joins TRBV11-2 to TRBJ2-1; maybe TRBD1 (6 bases). Deletions cut 5 bases from V and 4 bases from J, with 21 bases between. Germline values: CDR1 SGHAT, CDR2 FQNNGV. The CDR3 has 17 residues. CDR3 DNA: TGTGCCAGCAGCCCAACAATGGGTAGACAGGTGTACAATGAGCAGTTCTTC. It codes for CASSPTMGRQVYNEQFF.

The rearrangement links TRBV4-3 to TRBJ1-1; unclear D gene. The CDR3 is made up of 14 amino acids. V was pared by 0 bases and J by 0 bases, with 5 bases between. The germline gives CDR1 LGHNA, CDR2 YSLEER. The CDR3 loop is CASSQDHLNTEAFF. The DNA for the CDR3 is TGCGCCAGCAGCCAAGACCACTTGAACACTGAAGCTTTCTTT.

J is TRBJ1-5 and V is TRBV7-9; possible D gene TRBD1, 6 bases. V was clipped by 6 bases and J by 6 bases, with 12 bases between them. The CDR3 has 13 amino acids. The germline V gene encodes CDR1 SEHNR and CDR2 FQNEAQ (reference sequence). The CDR3 coding sequence is TGTGCCAGCAGTCTCACAGGGTTTCAGCCCCAGCATTTT. This gives the protein CASSLTGFQPQHF.

The J gene is TRBJ2-5, the V gene TRBV30; TRBD1 aligns across 7 bases. The CDR3 runs 13 residues. Germline V gene data show CDR1 as GTSNPN and CDR2 as SVGIG (reference sequence). Germline trimming cut 0 bases from V and 6 bases from J; bases unmatched to any gene: 4. In nucleotides, the CDR3 is TGTGCCTGGAGTGTAGGGGGCGTCCAGACCCAGTACTTC. This sequence encodes CAWSVGGVQTQYF.

The rearrangement uses TRBV28 and TRBJ2-3, with 15 bases identical to TRBD2. CDR1 MDHEN and CDR2 SYDVKM come from the germline V gene. Germline trimming cut 5 bases from V and 2 bases from J; bases unmatched to any gene: 8. This CDR3 contains 18 residues. The CDR3 region has the DNA TGTGCCAGCAGTGCCCCAGGACTAGCGGGGGGGTACACAGATACGCAGTATTTT. Its translation: CASSAPGLAGGYTDTQYF.

The chain couples TRBV6-1 to TRBJ1-1; 8 bases are shared with TRBD1. Germline V gives CDR1 MNHNS, CDR2 SASEGT. CDR3 length equals 13 residues. Trimming at V came to 5 bases and at J to 5 bases, leaving 4 bases not matched to a gene. The CDR3 DNA follows: TGTGCCAGCAGTACGACAGGGGTTACTGAAGCTTTCTTT. Translated, it gives CASSTTGVTEAFF.

The chain uses TRBV10-1 and TRBJ1-5; 7 bases map to TRBD1. The J segment lost 2 bases and the V segment lost 2 bases, leaving 12 bases of the junction unmatched. This CDR3 is 18 amino acids long. Germline CDR1 reads WNHNN; CDR2 reads SYGVQD (reference sequence). Here the CDR3 DNA reads TGCGCCAGCAGTGAGGTGGCAGGGGGTGCGCGTGGCAATCAGCCCCAGCATTTT. Translated, it gives CASSEVAGGARGNQPQHF.

The gene calls are TRBV11-2 and TRBJ2-1; TRBD2 matches 9 bases. Germline assignment: CDR1 SGHAT and CDR2 FQNNGV. The V gene end was trimmed by 1 base and the J gene end by 8 bases; junction bases not matched to a gene: 6. The CDR3 consists of 15 residues. CDR3 residues: CASSLALAGYDEQFF. DNA for the CDR3: TGTGCCAGCAGCTTAGCCCTAGCGGGGTACGATGAGCAGTTCTTC.

The rearrangement uses TRBV7-8 and TRBJ1-1, with D possibly TRBD1 on 6 matching bases. Looked up from germline, CDR1 is SGHVS and CDR2 is FQNEAQ. The V end lost 6 bases, the J end lost 4 bases, and 15 bases lay between the germline ends. This CDR3 has 14 amino acids. CDR3 bases: TGTGCCAGCAGTTATACTACAGGGATCACTGAAGCTTTCTTT. The encoded protein is CASSYTTGITEAFF.

This rearrangement joins TRBV18 to TRBJ2-7; a possible D gene is TRBD1 (5 bases). Trimming removed 8 bases at V and 2 bases at J, with 16 bases between. This CDR3 region has 14 residues. Germline CDR1 and CDR2: KGHSH and LQKENI. The CDR3 spells CASRVGRDAYEQYF. CDR3 in DNA: TGTGCCAGCCGCGTGGGGCGCGACGCCTACGAGCAGTACTTC.